One and the same sample provided the 9 T cell receptor beta chains below, sequenced in a study of PD-L1 blockade in urothelial cancer. Here immunoSEQ multiplex PCR was the method, and the copy in TCRdb shows in-frame clones only, minus some. Among around 80,000 clones listed, approximately 90% were seen once. Described time point: peripheral blood 6 weeks after treatment start. The sample was PBMCs, taken around atezolizumab (anti-PD-L1) treatment. All receptors come from a woman older than 75 with urothelial cancer.

The chain recombines TRBV29-1 with TRBJ2-7; tentatively, D is TRBD2 (5 bases). The length of the CDR3 is 14 residues. Looked up from germline, CDR1 is SQVTM and CDR2 is ANQGSEA. V was pared by 6 bases and J by 3 bases, with 18 bases between. As DNA, the CDR3 is TGCAGCGTGGAGGAGGCCTCCCAATACTACGAGCAGTACTTC. The encoded protein is CSVEEASQYYEQYF.

V and J are TRBV27 and TRBJ2-1; D possibly corresponds to TRBD2 (6 bases). CDR1 and CDR2 from the germline V gene are MNHEY and SMNVEV (reference sequence). V lost 2 bases, J lost 0 bases, and 8 bases lay in between. The CDR3 sequence is 15 residues long. The CDR3 loop is CASSLLAISYNEQFF. The CDR3 region has the DNA TGTGCCAGCAGTTTACTAGCGATCTCCTACAATGAGCAGTTCTTC.

The chain recombines TRBV5-6 with TRBJ2-5, with 9 bases lining up with TRBD1. Per the germline V gene, CDR1 is SGHDT and CDR2 is YYEEEE. The V gene end was trimmed by 0 bases and the J gene end by 1 base; junction bases not matched to a gene: 7. The CDR3 runs 17 residues. The CDR3 protein is CASSLGNRGPLQETQYF. The CDR3 coding sequence is TGTGCCAGCAGCTTGGGCAACAGGGGGCCTCTCCAAGAGACCCAGTACTTC.

The count of this clone is one. The CDR3 DNA reads as TGCGCCAGCAGTTGGGGGCCAAACAATGAGCAGTTCTTC. Amino acids: CASSWGPNNEQFF. The chain recombines TRBV5-1 with TRBJ2-1; a possible D gene is TRBD1 (6 bases). The germline CDR1 and CDR2 sequences are SGHRS and YFSETQ. This CDR3 has 13 amino acids. The germline V and J ends were trimmed by 5 bases and 5 bases, with 11 bases remaining between them.

The chain links TRBV2 to TRBJ2-3; D possibly corresponds to TRBD2 (6 bases). The germline V gene has CDR1 SNHLY and CDR2 FYNNEI. CDR3 size: 14 residues. V dropped 5 bases and J dropped 3 bases, with 12 bases sitting between them. This CDR3 is CASSILGGTDTQYF. CDR3 coding DNA: TGTGCCAGCAGTATACTTGGGGGGACAGATACGCAGTATTTT.

CDR3 nucleotides: TGTGCCAGCAGCCCTACCGGGACTAGCTTCTACAATGAGCAGTTCTTC. Translating gives CASSPTGTSFYNEQFF. The V gene is TRBV4-2, the J gene TRBJ2-1; 9 bases map to TRBD2. V gave up 4 bases and J gave up 3 bases; unmatched junction bases: 7. The CDR3 is 16 residues long. Looked up from germline, CDR1 is LGHNA and CDR2 is YNFKEQ.

This chain joins TRBV6-5 and TRBJ2-7; maybe TRBD1 (6 bases). Germline V lookup: CDR1 MNHEY, CDR2 SVGAGI. Trimming stripped 5 bases from V and 3 bases from J, with 11 bases between. The CDR3 is 13 amino acids. The DNA for the CDR3 is TGTGCCAGCAGTCTAACAGGGTACTACGAGCAGTACTTC. This encodes CASSLTGYYEQYF.

The rearrangement links TRBV18 to TRBJ1-1; possibly TRBD1 for D (6 bases). The CDR3 contains 15 residues. With 3 bases removed from V and 0 bases from J, the gap between germline ends came to 11 bases. Looked up from germline, CDR1 is KGHSH and CDR2 is LQKENI. This CDR3 is CASSPQGNMNTEAFF. The DNA of the CDR3 is TGTGCCAGCTCACCTCAGGGGAACATGAACACTGAAGCTTTCTTT.

The chain combines TRBV2 with TRBJ2-2, with TRBD2 matching over 8 bases. This CDR3 is built from 15 residues. Germline V gene lookup returns CDR1 SNHLY and CDR2 FYNNEI. The J segment lost 2 bases and the V segment lost 5 bases, leaving 4 bases of the junction unmatched. CDR3 nucleotide sequence: TGTGCCAGCAGTAGACTAGCGAGAAACACCGGGGAGCTGTTTTTT. It translates to CASSRLARNTGELFF.